Listed below are T cell receptor beta chains from one sample, sequenced in a study of blood T cells in healthy people across ages. TCRdb analysed the 5' RACE reads with MiXCR anew, one entry per CDR3 protein. The data contain around 620,000 distinct CDR3 sequences, roughly a quarter of them singletons. Source material: blood. Source of these receptors: a woman in her seventies in good health. Each CDR3 is given with its conserved first and last residue. The D gene is left open where the match is weak. Size is omitted from some rows. Given values are once, few, many or a class for expanded clones.

D gene: TRBD1; J gene: TRBJ2-5; clone size: few; V gene: TRBV5-1; CDR3 protein: CASSLAGTGGIETQYF; CDR3 DNA: TGCGCCAGCAGCTTGGCCGGGACAGGGGGCATAGAGACCCAGTACTTC
D gene: -; J gene: TRBJ2-3; clone size: many; V gene: TRBV20-1; CDR3 protein: CRGQRGDTQYF; CDR3 DNA: TGCAGGGGCCAGAGAGGAGATACGCAGTATTTT
D gene: -; J gene: TRBJ1-5; clone size: few; V gene: TRBV6-2/TRBV6-3; CDR3 protein: CASSLTQFNQPQHF; CDR3 DNA: TGTGCCAGCAGTTTAACACAGTTTAATCAGCCCCAGCATTTT
D gene: -; J gene: TRBJ1-1; clone size: few; V gene: TRBV20-1; CDR3 protein: CSASRTSRDEAFF; CDR3 DNA: TGCAGTGCTAGCCGGACAAGTCGGGATGAAGCTTTCTTT
D gene: TRBD1; J gene: TRBJ1-2; clone size: once; V gene: TRBV18; CDR3 protein: CASSPLGQGNYGYTF; CDR3 DNA: TGTGCCAGCTCACCCCTTGGACAGGGAAACTATGGCTACACCTTC
D gene: -; J gene: TRBJ2-6; clone size: once; V gene: TRBV5-1; CDR3 protein: CASSFGVSSGANVLTF; CDR3 DNA: TGCGCCAGCAGCTTCGGAGTTAGCTCTGGGGCCAACGTCCTGACTTTC
D gene: TRBD2; J gene: TRBJ2-1; clone size: -; V gene: TRBV13; CDR3 protein: CASSLGVAGDRFF; CDR3 DNA: TGTGCCAGCAGCTTAGGGGTAGCGGGGGATAGGTTCTTC
D gene: -; J gene: TRBJ1-4; clone size: few; V gene: TRBV11-2; CDR3 protein: CASSLREVSTNEKLFF; CDR3 DNA: TGTGCCAGCAGCTTAAGGGAGGTCTCAACTAATGAAAAACTGTTTTTT
D gene: TRBD1; J gene: TRBJ2-3; clone size: -; V gene: TRBV12-5; CDR3 protein: CASGLGQGEADTQYF; CDR3 DNA: TGTGCTAGTGGTTTGGGACAGGGGGAGGCAGATACGCAGTATTTT
D gene: TRBD2; J gene: TRBJ2-7; clone size: -; V gene: TRBV7-2; CDR3 protein: CASSAGLAIFSYEQYF; CDR3 DNA: TGTGCCAGCAGCGCCGGACTAGCGATTTTCTCCTACGAGCAGTACTTC
D gene: TRBD2; J gene: TRBJ2-1; clone size: few; V gene: TRBV7-2; CDR3 protein: CASSLPLGLAGENNEQFF; CDR3 DNA: TGTGCCAGCAGCTTACCCCTGGGACTAGCGGGGGAGAACAATGAGCAGTTCTTC
D gene: -; J gene: TRBJ2-2; clone size: -; V gene: TRBV12-5; CDR3 protein: CASGLPGGGVVTGELFF; CDR3 DNA: TGTGCTAGTGGTTTGCCAGGGGGGGGCGTAGTGACCGGGGAGCTGTTTTTT
D gene: -; J gene: TRBJ1-2; clone size: few; V gene: TRBV7-9; CDR3 protein: CASSFYDRERGYTF; CDR3 DNA: TGTGCCAGCAGCTTTTACGACAGAGAACGGGGCTACACCTTC
D gene: TRBD1; J gene: TRBJ2-1; clone size: -; V gene: TRBV6-6; CDR3 protein: CASRLPGTGNWGEQFF; CDR3 DNA: TGTGCCAGCAGGCTCCCCGGGACAGGGAATTGGGGTGAGCAGTTCTTC
D gene: TRBD1; J gene: TRBJ2-1; clone size: -; V gene: TRBV7-3; CDR3 protein: CASSHFSGTGLAGEQFF; CDR3 DNA: TGTGCCAGCAGTCATTTTAGTGGGACAGGGCTCGCGGGTGAGCAGTTCTTC
D gene: -; J gene: TRBJ1-2; clone size: -; V gene: TRBV29-1; CDR3 protein: CSVEIGVEGYSYTF; CDR3 DNA: TGCAGCGTTGAAATCGGGGTCGAGGGCTATAGCTACACCTTC
D gene: -; J gene: TRBJ2-5; clone size: few; V gene: TRBV7-2; CDR3 protein: CASSLYGPSETQYF; CDR3 DNA: TGTGCCAGCAGCTTATATGGGCCCTCGGAGACCCAGTACTTC
D gene: -; J gene: TRBJ2-5; clone size: -; V gene: TRBV20-1; CDR3 protein: CSARDPSAQETQYF; CDR3 DNA: TGCAGTGCTAGAGATCCGTCAGCACAAGAGACCCAGTACTTC
D gene: -; J gene: TRBJ2-6; clone size: few; V gene: TRBV25-1; CDR3 protein: CASSESGPGANVLTF; CDR3 DNA: TGTGCCAGCAGTGAATCAGGGCCTGGGGCCAACGTCCTGACTTTC
D gene: TRBD1; J gene: TRBJ1-4; clone size: -; V gene: TRBV19; CDR3 protein: CASSRTGRGREKLFF; CDR3 DNA: TGTGCCAGTAGTAGAACGGGCAGGGGGCGTGAAAAACTGTTTTTT
D gene: -; J gene: TRBJ2-3; clone size: -; V gene: TRBV5-6; CDR3 protein: CASSHGASGDTQYF; CDR3 DNA: TGTGCCAGCAGCCATGGGGCCTCCGGGGATACGCAGTATTTT
D gene: TRBD1; J gene: TRBJ1-2; clone size: -; V gene: TRBV29-1; CDR3 protein: CSVTGTGKGYTF; CDR3 DNA: TGCAGCGTTACCGGGACAGGGAAAGGCTACACCTTC
D gene: -; J gene: TRBJ1-5; clone size: once; V gene: TRBV29-1; CDR3 protein: CSVVQGNDQPQHF; CDR3 DNA: TGCAGCGTTGTACAGGGAAATGATCAGCCCCAGCATTTT
D gene: TRBD2; J gene: TRBJ2-5; clone size: -; V gene: TRBV12-3/TRBV12-4; CDR3 protein: CASSSGTRGETQYF; CDR3 DNA: TGTGCCAGCAGTTCCGGGACTAGGGGGGAGACCCAGTACTTC
D gene: -; J gene: TRBJ1-3; clone size: few; V gene: TRBV5-1; CDR3 protein: CASSLVGGAYGNTIYF; CDR3 DNA: TGCGCCAGCAGCTTGGTTGGGGGGGCGTATGGAAACACCATATATTTT
D gene: -; J gene: TRBJ1-3; clone size: -; V gene: TRBV28; CDR3 protein: CASRYTGSGNTIYF; CDR3 DNA: TGTGCCAGCAGATATACAGGGAGTGGAAACACCATATATTTT
D gene: TRBD2; J gene: TRBJ2-5; clone size: -; V gene: TRBV20-1; CDR3 protein: CSAQGLAGGRETQYF; CDR3 DNA: TGCAGTGCTCAGGGACTAGCGGGGGGTAGGGAGACCCAGTACTTC
D gene: TRBD2; J gene: TRBJ2-3; clone size: -; V gene: TRBV7-2; CDR3 protein: CASSLRAGGLAARTDTQYF; CDR3 DNA: TGTGCCAGCAGCTTAAGAGCGGGAGGACTAGCGGCGCGCACAGATACGCAGTATTTT
D gene: -; J gene: TRBJ1-1; clone size: few; V gene: TRBV2; CDR3 protein: CASRGREAEAFF; CDR3 DNA: TGTGCCAGCAGGGGCAGGGAAGCTGAAGCTTTCTTT
D gene: -; J gene: TRBJ1-3; clone size: few; V gene: TRBV19; CDR3 protein: CASRSASSGNTIYF; CDR3 DNA: TGTGCCAGTAGGTCGGCGAGCTCTGGAAACACCATATATTTT
D gene: -; J gene: TRBJ1-2; clone size: -; V gene: TRBV11-2; CDR3 protein: CASSPINYGYTF; CDR3 DNA: TGTGCCAGCAGCCCTATCAACTATGGCTACACCTTC
D gene: -; J gene: TRBJ1-5; clone size: many; V gene: TRBV5-1; CDR3 protein: CASSYSGDQPQHF; CDR3 DNA: TGCGCCAGCAGCTACTCCGGGGATCAGCCCCAGCATTTT
D gene: TRBD2; J gene: TRBJ2-3; clone size: few; V gene: TRBV4-3; CDR3 protein: CASSQDRASGTLTSTDTQYF; CDR3 DNA: TGCGCCAGCAGCCAAGATCGTGCTAGCGGAACATTGACTAGCACAGATACGCAGTATTTT
D gene: -; J gene: TRBJ1-2; clone size: -; V gene: TRBV29-1; CDR3 protein: CSVVQGRECTF; CDR3 DNA: TGCAGCGTGGTACAGGGTCGGGAATGCACCTTC
D gene: -; J gene: TRBJ2-3; clone size: -; V gene: TRBV29-1; CDR3 protein: CSGDTHRTDTQYF; CDR3 DNA: TGCAGCGGGGACACTCATCGCACAGATACGCAGTATTTT
D gene: -; J gene: TRBJ2-3; clone size: -; V gene: TRBV5-1; CDR3 protein: CASSLGQNQDTQYF; CDR3 DNA: TGCGCCAGCAGCTTGGGGCAGAACCAAGATACGCAGTATTTT
D gene: TRBD1; J gene: TRBJ2-1; clone size: few; V gene: TRBV20-1; CDR3 protein: CSATAADRSSYNEQFF; CDR3 DNA: TGCAGTGCCACCGCGGCGGACAGGAGCTCCTACAATGAGCAGTTCTTC
D gene: TRBD1; J gene: TRBJ1-3; clone size: -; V gene: TRBV6-5; CDR3 protein: CASSRQGGNTIYF; CDR3 DNA: TGTGCCAGCAGTCGACAGGGTGGAAACACCATATATTTT
D gene: TRBD2; J gene: TRBJ2-1; clone size: -; V gene: TRBV7-2; CDR3 protein: CASSFLGGPGSNEQFF; CDR3 DNA: TGTGCCAGCAGCTTTCTGGGAGGGCCAGGGAGTAATGAGCAGTTCTTC
D gene: TRBD1; J gene: TRBJ2-2; clone size: -; V gene: TRBV12-3/TRBV12-4; CDR3 protein: CASSSPGQGDTGELFF; CDR3 DNA: TGTGCCAGCAGTTCTCCGGGACAGGGGGACACCGGGGAGCTGTTTTTT
D gene: -; J gene: TRBJ1-1; clone size: -; V gene: TRBV29-1; CDR3 protein: CSVEYGTEAFF; CDR3 DNA: TGCAGCGTTGAATACGGCACTGAAGCTTTCTTT
D gene: -; J gene: TRBJ1-5; clone size: -; V gene: TRBV12-1; CDR3 protein: CASSFEGPNDSVAISPQHF; CDR3 DNA: TGTGCCAGCAGCTTCGAGGGACCCAATGACTCTGTAGCAATCAGCCCCCAGCATTTT
D gene: -; J gene: TRBJ2-7; clone size: -; V gene: TRBV7-2; CDR3 protein: CASSLNRISYEQYF; CDR3 DNA: TGTGCCAGCAGCTTAAATAGGATCTCCTACGAGCAGTACTTC
D gene: -; J gene: TRBJ2-5; clone size: -; V gene: TRBV11-2; CDR3 protein: CASSLDPGGTGTQYF; CDR3 DNA: TGTGCCAGCAGCTTAGACCCCGGGGGCACAGGGACCCAGTACTTC
D gene: -; J gene: TRBJ1-5; clone size: -; V gene: TRBV6-6; CDR3 protein: CASSPIMSADQPQHF; CDR3 DNA: TGTGCCAGCAGCCCAATAATGTCGGCCGATCAGCCCCAGCATTTT
D gene: TRBD1; J gene: TRBJ2-5; clone size: -; V gene: TRBV18; CDR3 protein: CASSPRTGGSETQYF; CDR3 DNA: TGTGCCAGCTCACCACGTACAGGGGGATCAGAGACCCAGTACTTC
D gene: TRBD1; J gene: TRBJ1-5; clone size: few; V gene: TRBV7-6; CDR3 protein: CASSLTTGGVNQPQHF; CDR3 DNA: TGTGCCAGCAGCTTGACCACAGGGGGGGTAAATCAGCCCCAGCATTTT
D gene: -; J gene: TRBJ2-5; clone size: -; V gene: TRBV6-2/TRBV6-3; CDR3 protein: CASSAHGVETQYF; CDR3 DNA: TGTGCCAGCAGTGCCCATGGGGTAGAGACCCAGTACTTC
D gene: TRBD2; J gene: TRBJ2-5; clone size: -; V gene: TRBV20-1; CDR3 protein: CSARRPAGGGGETQYF; CDR3 DNA: TGCAGTGCTAGAAGGCCAGCGGGGGGCGGGGGAGAGACCCAGTACTTC
D gene: -; J gene: TRBJ1-1; clone size: -; V gene: TRBV5-1; CDR3 protein: CASSLRRGGATEAFF; CDR3 DNA: TGCGCCAGCAGCTTGAGGAGAGGAGGGGCCACTGAAGCTTTCTTT
D gene: TRBD1; J gene: TRBJ2-5; clone size: -; V gene: TRBV11-1; CDR3 protein: CASSPSRDRQQYF; CDR3 DNA: TGTGCCAGCAGCCCGTCTCGGGACAGACAGCAGTACTTC
D gene: TRBD2; J gene: TRBJ2-3; clone size: -; V gene: TRBV20-1; CDR3 protein: CSANTLAGFTDTQYF; CDR3 DNA: TGCAGTGCTAATACCCTAGCGGGGTTCACAGATACGCAGTATTTT
D gene: -; J gene: TRBJ1-1; clone size: -; V gene: TRBV4-1; CDR3 protein: CASSLSSGHRLNTEAFF; CDR3 DNA: TGCGCCAGCAGCCTTTCCTCGGGACACCGTTTGAACACTGAAGCTTTCTTT